A single sample gave rise to the 8 T cell receptor beta chains below, sequenced in a study of T cell repertoires in cytomegalovirus infection. Their antigens are not known. One entry per CDR3 protein, called by TCRdb with MiXCR from the reads. The sample records some 940,000 distinct CDR3 sequences, 30% to 40% being singletons. The source was cultured CD8+ T cells from PBMCs, collected from culture after CMV antigen stimulation. These receptors all stem from a human donor in good health (CMV status not recorded). Some clones in this sample may be carry-over from other donors' samples.

This sequence joins TRBV6-8 and TRBJ1-2; 7 nucleotides match TRBD1. V trimming: 6 bases; J trimming: 4 bases; junction bases outside the gene matches: 8. This CDR3 has 14 residues. Germline V gene data show CDR1 as MNHGY and CDR2 as SAAAGT. As DNA, the CDR3 is TGTGCCAGCAGCTACGGGACAGAAACCTATGGCTACACCTTC. Amino acids: CASSYGTETYGYTF.

The rearrangement uses TRBV6-2 or TRBV6-3 and TRBJ2-2; the D is unclear. Germline lookup yields CDR1 MNHEY and CDR2 SVGEGT. V lost 4 bases, J lost 6 bases, and 18 bases lay in between. CDR3 length equals 16 residues. For the CDR3, the DNA is TGTGCCAGCAGTTCCGAGTTTTCTAGTTCCCCCGGGGAGCTGTTTTTT. As protein: CASSSEFSSSPGELFF.

This clonotype was counted only a few times. This chain uses TRBV5-1 with TRBJ2-7, with no clear D. The germline V gene has CDR1 SGHRS and CDR2 YFSETQ. This CDR3 has 14 amino acids. Trimming removed 2 bases from V and 2 bases from J, with 11 bases in between. As DNA, the CDR3 is TGCGCCAGCAGCTTTTTAGAGATTCCCTACGAGCAGTACTTC. Translating gives CASSFLEIPYEQYF.

The chain employs TRBV28 and TRBJ1-5; no clear D. CDR3 length: 14 amino acids. V was cut by 6 bases and J by 1 base, with 10 bases left in between. Germline V gene lookup returns CDR1 MDHEN and CDR2 SYDVKM. The chain's CDR3 is CASSPWESNQPQHF. CDR3 nucleotides: TGTGCCAGCAGCCCATGGGAGAGCAATCAGCCCCAGCATTTT.

This clonotype occurred many times. V usage is TRBV7-2 and J usage is TRBJ1-1; D remains unclear. The CDR3 has 15 residues. Germline loops: CDR1 SGHTA, CDR2 FQGNSA. V was trimmed by 1 base and J by 1 base, leaving 10 bases between them. The CDR3 sequence is CASSLVRRRNTEAFF. The CDR3, as DNA: TGTGCCAGCAGCTTAGTGCGGCGGAGGAACACTGAAGCTTTCTTT.

The CDR3 DNA reads as TGTGCCAGCAGTGAAGTTGCGACTCCTGGAAACACCATATATTTT. Amino acids: CASSEVATPGNTIYF. The chain has TRBV2 and TRBJ1-3; no firm D call. The CDR3 length is 15 residues. V lost 1 base to trimming and J lost 2 bases, with 9 bases between them. Germline V lookup: CDR1 SNHLY, CDR2 FYNNEI.

This clonotype was recorded at least ten times. The V and J genes are TRBV7-8 and TRBJ1-1, with D hard to call. The V end lost 5 bases, the J end lost 1 base, and 14 bases lay between the germline ends. This CDR3 spans 15 amino acids. Germline V gene data show CDR1 as SGHVS and CDR2 as FQNEAQ. The CDR3 sequence is CASSRFAGSNTEAFF. The CDR3 DNA reads as TGTGCCAGCAGCCGCTTCGCGGGGTCGAACACTGAAGCTTTCTTT.

Notes on this clonotype: Given a much more abundant clone one base away, this may be a read error. This chain joins TRBV7-6 and TRBJ1-5; possible D gene TRBD1, 5 bases. This CDR3 spans 15 amino acids. CDR1 is SGHVS, CDR2 FNYEAQ, per germline. CDR3 coding DNA: TGTACCAGCAGCTTAGGGACCGATAGCAATCAGCCCCAGCATTTT. Translation gives CTSSLGTDSNQPQHF.